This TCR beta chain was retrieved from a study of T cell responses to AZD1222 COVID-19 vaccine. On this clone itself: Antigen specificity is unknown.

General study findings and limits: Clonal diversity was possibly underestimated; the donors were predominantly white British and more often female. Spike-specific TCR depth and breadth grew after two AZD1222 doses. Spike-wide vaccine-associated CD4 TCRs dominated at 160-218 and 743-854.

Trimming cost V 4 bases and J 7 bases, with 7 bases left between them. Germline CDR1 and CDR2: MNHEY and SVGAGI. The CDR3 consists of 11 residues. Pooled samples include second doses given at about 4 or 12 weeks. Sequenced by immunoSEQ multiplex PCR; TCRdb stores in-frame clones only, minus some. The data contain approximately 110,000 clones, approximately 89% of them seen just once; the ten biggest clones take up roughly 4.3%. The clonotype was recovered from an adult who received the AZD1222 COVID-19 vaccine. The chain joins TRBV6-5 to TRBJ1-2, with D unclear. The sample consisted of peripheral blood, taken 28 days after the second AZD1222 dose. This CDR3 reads CASSWEGGYTF. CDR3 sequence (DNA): TGTGCCAGCAGTTGGGAGGGTGGCTACACCTTC.